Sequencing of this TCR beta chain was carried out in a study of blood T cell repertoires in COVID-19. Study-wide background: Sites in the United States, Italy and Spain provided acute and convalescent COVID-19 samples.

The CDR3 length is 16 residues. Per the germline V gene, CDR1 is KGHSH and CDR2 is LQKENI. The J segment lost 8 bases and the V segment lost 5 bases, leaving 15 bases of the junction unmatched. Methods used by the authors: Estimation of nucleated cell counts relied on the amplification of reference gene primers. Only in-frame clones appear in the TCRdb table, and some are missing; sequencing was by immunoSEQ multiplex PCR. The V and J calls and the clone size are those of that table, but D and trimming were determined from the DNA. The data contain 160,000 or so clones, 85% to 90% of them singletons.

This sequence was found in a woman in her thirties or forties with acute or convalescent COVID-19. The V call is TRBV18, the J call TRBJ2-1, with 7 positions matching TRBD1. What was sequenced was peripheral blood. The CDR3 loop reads CASSNTGDRFKDEQFF. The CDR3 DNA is TGTGCCAGCTCAAATACAGGGGACAGATTCAAAGATGAGCAGTTCTTC.